This TCR beta chain was observed in a study of CD8 T cells in ankylosing spondylitis (dated by TCRdb to about 2017). In the study overall: T cell receptor beta repertoires were profiled in healthy donors and ankylosing spondylitis patients so that disease-linked TCR variants could be found. The whole study cohort included under 140 healthy donors and 20 to 30 ankylosing spondylitis patients. Peripheral blood was sampled, and synovial fluid was also collected from ankylosing spondylitis patients. Summary of the overall study and its limitations: According to the report, matched synovial fluid samples from ankylosing spondylitis patients were significantly enriched for the disease-linked clones. Some motif variants had previously been reported in the synovial fluid and blood of reactive arthritis patients, which suggests shared mechanisms of disease initiation. A TCR beta motif of eight highly homologous amino acid variants appeared characteristic of blood from ankylosing spondylitis patients. A CD8+ phenotype was shown by the disease-linked clones, which were found at relatively low frequencies in peripheral blood.

This sample was sequenced with an Illumina HiSeq 2500. Quantitative 5'-RACE with molecular barcodes was the method used to prepare the TCR beta libraries. The original methods were these. Disease-linked TCR variants were identified with a new computational method built on a probabilistic model of VDJ rearrangement. TCRdb reanalyzed the raw reads on its own, using fastp at Q25 for trimming and MiXCR for clone calling, and kept in-frame beta chains. All rows with the same CDR3 protein become a single entry with the most common DNA and genes. TCRdb's processing, not the authors', yielded these V and J calls. This sample holds 350,000 or so distinct CDR3 sequences; 8% were observed only once. The leading ten clones occupy about 14% of the sample. The germline V gene yields MGHRA for CDR1 and YSYEKL for CDR2. Including the terminal cysteine and phenylalanine, the CDR3 comprises 14 residues. Only the CDR3 region is kept as DNA, spanning 42 bases read in frame from base 1. V ends up 7 bases short and J 3 bases short, with an unmatched junction base count of 4.

This clonotype showed up just a few times. Its antigen is not yet known. The input lacks base qualities; no much larger clone sits a single base away. The receptor was isolated from a male donor with ankylosing spondylitis. The sequencing sample was made of blood, either unsorted or a sorted T cell fraction (not recorded which). Recombination joined TRBV4-1 with TRBJ2-4, and TRBD1 aligns with 9 junction nucleotides. The CDR3 region has the sequence CASTQTGGKNIQYF. The DNA sequence is given as TGCGCCAGCACCCAGACAGGGGGCAAAAACATTCAGTACTTC.